The T cell receptor beta chain under discussion was sequenced for a study of PD-L1 blockade in urothelial cancer. On the study more broadly: Investigators checked blood 3 weeks (second dose) and 6 weeks after treatment start. The median number of T cells present in blood samples was 141,255.

Time point of the sample: peripheral blood 6 weeks after treatment start. This CDR3 is 15 amino acids long. V shed 2 bases and J shed 3 bases, with 14 bases lying between them. Germline V lookup: CDR1 SGHNT, CDR2 YENEEA. Every PCR was spiked with synthetic TCR analog templates. The repertoire was sequenced with immunoSEQ multiplex PCR; TCRdb's copy has only in-frame clones and lacks some. Of 100,000 to 150,000 clones detected, roughly 82% appear once; the ten largest clones hold roughly 2.3%. This receptor was identified in a man aged 50-60 years with urothelial cancer. Sequences were derived from PBMCs, sampled around atezolizumab (anti-PD-L1) treatment. The chain combines TRBV11-3 with TRBJ2-7, with D maybe TRBD2 (5 bases). CDR3 coding DNA: TGTGCCAGCAGCTTACACCTGGGAGAAAACTACGAGCAGTACTTC. Translated: CASSLHLGENYEQYF.